The 26 T cell receptor beta chains below were found in one sample sequenced in a study of STAT5B mutations in CD4+ large granular lymphocyte leukemia. Some clones are missing from TCRdb's copy, which holds only in-frame ones; the method was immunoSEQ multiplex PCR. The sample has about 34,000 clones; around 76% are singletons. Sequenced: CD4+ T cells from blood buffy coats. The receptors stem from a human donor in good health.

The rearrangement joins TRBV20-1 to TRBJ2-1; D gene uncertain. Germline values: CDR1 DFQATT, CDR2 SNEGSKA (reference sequence). Trimming took 3 bases from V and 7 from J, leaving 7 bases between them. The CDR3 sequence is 11 residues long. Written as DNA, the CDR3 is TGCAGTGCTAGGGGGTGGAATGAGCAGTTCTTC. Amino acids: CSARGWNEQFF.

This clone appeared a single time. This sequence joins TRBV15 and TRBJ2-1; D remains ambiguous. The CDR3 totals 14 residues. CDR1 is LNHNV and CDR2 is YYDKDF in the germline V gene (reference sequence). Trimming shortened V by 3 bases and J by 6 bases, and 12 bases separated the two germline ends. The chain's CDR3 is CATSRGEGGNEQFF. DNA for the CDR3: TGTGCCACCAGCAGGGGTGAAGGCGGCAATGAGCAGTTCTTC.

V and J are TRBV7-8 and TRBJ2-7, with TRBD1 matching 11 bases. The germline V gene has CDR1 SGHVS and CDR2 FQNEAQ. The CDR3 sequence is 16 residues long. V lost 5 bases, J lost 5 bases, and 11 bases stayed unmatched. The CDR3 DNA is TGTGCCAGCAGCGCCCGCCGGGACAGGGGGTTCCACGAGCAGTACTTC. It specifies CASSARRDRGFHEQYF.

The rearrangement joins TRBV29-1 to TRBJ1-1; D call uncertain. The germline V gene has CDR1 SQVTM and CDR2 ANQGSEA. This CDR3 contains 13 residues. The V end was cut by 7 bases, the J end by 0 bases, with 12 bases between. The CDR3 DNA follows: TGCAGCGCCGAGGGCAGGCTGAACACTGAAGCTTTCTTT. It specifies CSAEGRLNTEAFF.

This clone showed up just once. The rearrangement uses TRBV7-9 and TRBJ1-5, with 9 nucleotides matching TRBD1. The trim removed 5 bases at V and 2 bases at J, leaving 7 bases unmatched. Germline assignment: CDR1 SEHNR and CDR2 FQNEAQ (reference sequence). The CDR3 sequence is 16 residues long. This CDR3 reads CASSPGQGTGNQPQHF. The CDR3 coding sequence is TGTGCCAGCAGCCCAGGACAGGGGACGGGCAATCAGCCCCAGCATTTT.

This clone has only one observation. The genes are TRBV5-1 and TRBJ2-3, with a weak D call TRBD1 (6 bases). V lost 0 bases and J 2 bases, leaving 13 bases between the germline ends. Germline loops: CDR1 SGHRS, CDR2 YFSETQ. The CDR3 runs 16 residues. The chain's CDR3 is CASSLAGPGATDTQYF. The CDR3 nucleotides read TGCGCCAGCAGCTTGGCGGGTCCAGGGGCCACAGATACGCAGTATTTT.

In this sample, this clone turned up once. This sequence joins TRBV20-1 and TRBJ2-3; D unclear. V shed 0 bases and J shed 6 bases, with 4 bases lying between them. Germline CDR1 DFQATT, CDR2 SNEGSKA (reference sequence). This CDR3 spans 11 amino acids. CDR3 residues: CSAREGDTQYF. The CDR3 bases are TGCAGTGCTAGAGAGGGGGATACGCAGTATTTT.

V usage is TRBV6-1 and J usage is TRBJ2-1; 9 bases align to TRBD1. V lost 1 base and J lost 4; bases outside the gene matches: 5. CDR3 length: 16 amino acids. Germline V gene sequence: CDR1 MNHNS, CDR2 SASEGT. Written as DNA, the CDR3 is TGTGCCAGCAGTGAAGAGGTGGGGACAGGGTACAATGAGCAGTTCTTC. Its translation is CASSEEVGTGYNEQFF.

The chain is built from TRBV5-8 and TRBJ1-1; D perhaps matches TRBD1 (6 bases). Germline V gene data show CDR1 as SGHTS and CDR2 as YDEGEE. The length of the CDR3 is 14 residues. The V and J ends lost 0 bases and 2 bases respectively, with 8 bases between them. The CDR3 DNA follows: TGTGCCAGCAGCTTGGGACAGGCTAACACTGAAGCTTTCTTT. This gives the protein CASSLGQANTEAFF.

The V and J genes are TRBV5-4 and TRBJ2-7, with 9 bases identical to TRBD1. This CDR3 is built from 14 residues. Trimming removed 4 bases from V and 5 bases from J; junction bases left unmatched: 7. Germline assignment: CDR1 SGHNT and CDR2 YYREEE (reference sequence). The chain's CDR3 is CASSPGQGRDEQYF. The CDR3 DNA reads TGTGCCAGCAGCCCGGGACAGGGCCGTGACGAGCAGTACTTC. Filled out from reference TRBV5-4 and TRBJ2-7, the complete variable domain reads ETGVTQSPTHLIKTRGQQVTLRCSSQSGHNTVSWYQQALGQGPQFIFQYYREEENGRGNFPPRFSGLQFPNYSSELNVNALELDDSALYLCASSPGQGRDEQYFGPGTRLTVT.

J is TRBJ2-1 and V is TRBV4-1, with 9 bases lining up with TRBD1. The V and J ends lost 4 bases and 4 bases, in that order; junction bases with no gene match: 5. Per the germline V gene, CDR1 is MGHRA and CDR2 is YSYEKL. CDR3 length equals 15 residues. The DNA for the CDR3 is TGCGCCAGCAGCCTACAGGGGGCTGGGTACAATGAGCAGTTCTTC. It specifies CASSLQGAGYNEQFF.

CDR3 in amino acids: CAWSLLTSANTGELFF. The CDR3 coding sequence is TGTGCCTGGAGTCTCCTGACTAGCGCGAACACCGGGGAGCTGTTTTTT. The chain carries TRBV30 and TRBJ2-2; TRBD2 matches 8 bases. The junction had 5 bases not matched to a gene; V was cut back by 2 bases and J by 0 bases. Germline CDR1 reads GTSNPN; CDR2 reads SVGIG (reference sequence). The CDR3 loop spans 16 amino acids.

The J gene is TRBJ2-1, the V gene TRBV9; 9 bases match TRBD2. The CDR3 sequence is 16 residues long. In germline, CDR1 is SGDLS, CDR2 YYNGEE. V was clipped by 0 bases and J by 4 bases; unmatched bases: 5. This CDR3 reads CASSVGASGEYNEQFF. DNA for the CDR3: TGTGCCAGCAGCGTAGGGGCTAGCGGGGAATACAATGAGCAGTTCTTC.

This chain links TRBV5-1 with TRBJ2-5, with 9 bases matching TRBD2. The CDR3 is 14 amino acids. Germline CDR1 SGHRS, CDR2 YFSETQ. J gave up 3 bases and V 4 bases, and 4 bases lay outside the gene matches. CDR3 amino acids: CASSPQRGEETQYF. The CDR3 nucleotides are TGCGCCAGCAGCCCCCAGCGGGGGGAAGAGACCCAGTACTTC.

CDR3: CASSLGTSYNYGYTF. The CDR3 bases are TGTGCCAGCAGTTTGGGGACCTCATATAACTATGGCTACACCTTC. V usage is TRBV28 and J usage is TRBJ1-2; the D gene is possibly TRBD1 (5 bases). The CDR3 has 15 amino acids. Trimming pared 3 bases from V and 1 base from J, leaving 12 bases between. CDR1 and CDR2 (germline): MDHEN, SYDVKM.

The rearrangement joins TRBV5-6 to TRBJ1-1; D is unclear. Trimming shortened V by 0 bases and J by 4 bases, and 7 bases separated the two germline ends. The CDR3 loop spans 13 amino acids. CDR1 SGHDT and CDR2 YYEEEE come from the germline V gene. CDR3 amino acids: CASSLVGPTEAFF. The CDR3 DNA is TGTGCCAGCAGCTTGGTTGGGCCCACTGAAGCTTTCTTT.

V and J are TRBV7-9 and TRBJ2-1, with D possibly TRBD2 on 6 matching bases. This CDR3 has 14 amino acids. Trimming left V 5 bases short and J 7 bases short, with 15 bases between. Looked up from germline, CDR1 is SEHNR and CDR2 is FQNEAQ (reference sequence). The CDR3 reads CASSQDYPGNEQFF. The CDR3 coding sequence is TGTGCCAGCAGCCAGGACTACCCGGGGAATGAGCAGTTCTTC.

The J gene is TRBJ1-1, the V gene TRBV5-4; 9 bases line up with TRBD1. The CDR3 consists of 15 residues. Trimming removed 0 bases from V and 2 bases from J; junction bases left unmatched: 2. CDR1 and CDR2 from the germline V gene are SGHNT and YYREEE (reference sequence). The CDR3 spells CASSLGQGENTEAFF. The CDR3 DNA is TGTGCCAGCAGCTTGGGACAGGGGGAAAACACTGAAGCTTTCTTT.

This clone turned up a few times. Other DNA variants within this sample encode the same CDR3. The rearrangement links TRBV5-5 to TRBJ1-6; D call uncertain. The CDR3 sequence is 14 residues long. Trimming stripped 0 bases from V and 8 bases from J, with 9 bases between. CDR1 and CDR2 (germline): SGHKS, YYEKEE (reference sequence). CDR3 coding DNA: TGTGCCAGCAGCTTGGGCCAGGATGATTCACCCCTCCACTTT. This sequence encodes CASSLGQDDSPLHF.

The chain joins TRBV4-1 to TRBJ1-6, with 9 bases matching TRBD1. In germline, CDR1 is MGHRA, CDR2 YSYEKL. This CDR3 has 15 amino acids. V was clipped by 3 bases and J by 9 bases; unmatched bases: 6. CDR3 protein: CASSQPGQGVSPLHF. As DNA, the CDR3 is TGCGCCAGCAGCCAGCCGGGACAGGGTGTTTCACCCCTCCACTTT.

The V and J genes are TRBV30 and TRBJ1-6; D perhaps matches TRBD1 (6 bases). This CDR3 has 16 residues. Trimming shortened V by 3 bases and J by 5 bases, and 17 bases separated the two germline ends. Germline lookup yields CDR1 GTSNPN and CDR2 SVGIG (reference sequence). CDR3 sequence (DNA): TGTGCCTGGAGAGGGGGGGGCGCTTTAAATAATTCACCCCTCCACTTT. It is translated as CAWRGGGALNNSPLHF. The full variable domain, completed using reference TRBV30 and TRBJ1-6, is SQTIHQWPATLVQPVGSPLSLECTVEGTSNPNLYWYRQAAGRGLQLLFYSVGIGQISSEVPQNLSASRPQDRQFILSSKKLLLSDSGFYLCAWRGGGALNNSPLHFGNGTRLTVT.

The CDR3 DNA is TGCAGCGTTGATACTAGCGGGGGACGGAATGAGCAGTTCTTC. Encoded protein: CSVDTSGGRNEQFF. The chain employs TRBV29-1 and TRBJ2-1, with TRBD2 matching over 11 bases. This CDR3 comprises 14 residues. The trim removed 3 bases at V and 7 bases at J, leaving 5 bases unmatched. Germline V gene lookup returns CDR1 SQVTM and CDR2 ANQGSEA.

The genes are TRBV5-1 and TRBJ2-6; D may be TRBD1 or TRBD2 (5 bases each). The CDR3 has 15 amino acids. Germline CDR1 and CDR2: SGHRS and YFSETQ. Trimming took off 6 bases at V and 0 bases at J, with 10 bases between the two ends. CDR3 residues: CASTIGGSGANVLTF. As DNA, the CDR3 is TGCGCCAGCACCATTGGGGGCTCTGGGGCCAACGTCCTGACTTTC.

J is TRBJ1-1 and V is TRBV19; 11 positions match TRBD1. The CDR3 totals 17 residues. V was clipped by 3 bases and J by 7 bases; unmatched bases: 13. Per the germline V gene, CDR1 is LNHDA and CDR2 is SQIVND (reference sequence). Here the CDR3 reads CASSMGGFGTGGIEAFF. CDR3 in DNA: TGTGCCAGTAGTATGGGGGGGTTCGGGACAGGGGGAATTGAAGCTTTCTTT.

The rearrangement joins TRBV6-1 to TRBJ2-5; D possibly corresponds to TRBD2 (6 bases). The CDR3 is 13 residues long. Germline V lookup: CDR1 MNHNS, CDR2 SASEGT. The V end was cut by 1 base, the J end by 7 bases, with 10 bases between. Written as DNA, the CDR3 is TGTGCCAGCAGTGAAGTTCGGGGAGGGACCCAGTACTTC. Protein product: CASSEVRGGTQYF.

CDR3 coding DNA: TGTGCCACCGATCAGGGCGCTGGAAACACCATATATTTT. Translated: CATDQGAGNTIYF. The rearrangement uses TRBV6-1 and TRBJ1-3, with a possible D match to TRBD1 (5 bases). Germline CDR1 reads MNHNS; CDR2 reads SASEGT. This CDR3 comprises 13 residues. With 10 bases removed from V and 2 bases from J, the gap between germline ends came to 12 bases.